This is a list of T cell receptor beta chains from one sample in a study of neoadjuvant anti-PD-1 for oral cavity cancer. The method was immunoSEQ multiplex PCR; TCRdb's version includes in-frame clones alone and lacks a portion of them. The profile shows over 8,500 clones, approximately 61% of them singletons. The sequences come from tumor tissue, collected before nivolumab (anti-PD-1) treatment. The receptors stem from a person aged 35 to 85 with oral cavity squamous cell carcinoma. Both conserved end residues are part of each CDR3. The order of the fields is D gene, CDR3 length, J gene, V gene, clone size, CDR3 protein, CDR3 DNA. D genes are given only for firm matches. Size tells how often a clone was seen (once, few, many) or the class of an expanded clone, and some rows leave it out.

>.|16|TRBJ1-4|TRBV6-1|.
CASSGSGAATNEKLFF
TGTGCCAGCAGTGGTTCCGGGGCGGCGACTAATGAAAAACTGTTTTTT
>.|17|TRBJ2-7|TRBV18|.
CASSPLTATGRPYEQYF
TGTGCCAGCTCACCTCTTACCGCGACAGGACGCCCCTACGAGCAGTACTTC
>.|14|TRBJ2-1|TRBV15|.
CATSRDVGLREQFF
TGTGCCACCAGCAGAGATGTAGGACTGAGGGAGCAGTTCTTC
>TRBD1|18|TRBJ2-6|TRBV27|few
CASSPTWDSSVRANVLTF
TGTGCCAGCAGTCCCACCTGGGACAGCTCTGTTAGGGCCAACGTCCTGACTTTC
>TRBD1|16|TRBJ1-2|TRBV11-2|.
CASSPGTGSPVGGYTF
TGTGCCAGCAGCCCTGGGACAGGAAGTCCCGTGGGTGGCTACACCTTC
>.|14|TRBJ1-5|TRBV6-1|.
CASSEVGNGQPQHF
TGTGCCAGCAGTGAAGTGGGGAATGGCCAGCCCCAGCATTTT
>.|13|TRBJ1-5|TRBV7-9|.
CASSLDSWRPQHF
TGTGCCAGCAGCTTGGACAGCTGGCGGCCCCAGCATTTT
>.|14|TRBJ2-3|TRBV10-2|.
CASRQGGRTDTQYF
TGCGCCAGCAGGCAGGGGGGCCGCACAGATACGCAGTATTTT
>TRBD2|17|TRBJ2-2|TRBV19|once
CASSIKLAGGLTGELFF
TGTGCCAGTAGTATAAAACTAGCGGGGGGCCTGACCGGGGAGCTGTTTTTT
>.|17|TRBJ2-5|TRBV7-9|few
CASSHRSTLKSQETQYF
TGTGCCAGCAGTCACAGGTCCACACTCAAGTCCCAAGAGACCCAGTACTTC
>.|14|TRBJ2-7|TRBV27|.
CASSSGTASNEQYF
TGTGCCAGCAGCTCTGGGACTGCTTCGAACGAGCAGTACTTC
>.|12|TRBJ1-1|TRBV5-1|.
CASSPTGPEAFF
TGCGCCAGCAGTCCCACGGGTCCTGAAGCTTTCTTT
>.|13|TRBJ2-1|TRBV16|.
CASSQRGLREQFF
TGTGCCAGCAGCCAAAGAGGCCTGAGAGAGCAGTTCTTC
>.|14|TRBJ2-1|TRBV7-3|.
CASSLLGPGNEQFF
TGTGCCAGCAGCTTGTTGGGTCCTGGTAATGAGCAGTTCTTC
>.|12|TRBJ1-1|TRBV19|.
CASNKGNTEAFF
TGTGCCAGTAACAAGGGGAACACTGAAGCTTTCTTT
>TRBD1|14|TRBJ1-1|TRBV6-1|few
CASSTGTATTEAFF
TGTGCCAGCAGCACCGGGACAGCGACCACTGAAGCTTTCTTT
>.|14|TRBJ1-2|TRBV6-5|once
CASSQGGGFLGYTF
TGTGCCAGCAGCCAGGGAGGGGGTTTTCTTGGCTACACCTTC
>TRBD1|13|TRBJ1-3|TRBV7-9|.
CASSEGQGNTIYF
TGTGCCAGCAGCGAGGGACAGGGAAACACCATATATTTT
>.|14|TRBJ2-4|TRBV9|.
CASSVGRLTDIQYF
TGTGCCAGCAGCGTAGGCCGACTCACAGACATTCAGTACTTC
>.|16|TRBJ1-6|TRBV11-1|.
CASSSLRTGRGSPLHF
TGTGCCAGCAGCTCCCTCCGGACTGGGAGGGGTTCACCCCTCCACTTT
>.|15|TRBJ2-1|TRBV27|few
CASGKDLGGYNEQFF
TGTGCCAGCGGGAAGGACTTGGGAGGTTACAATGAGCAGTTCTTC
>TRBD2|14|TRBJ2-7|TRBV28|.
CASSKNGGNYEQYF
TGTGCCAGCAGTAAGAACGGGGGGAATTACGAGCAGTACTTC
>TRBD2|10|TRBJ2-1|TRBV9|few
CASAGDEQFF
TGTGCCAGCGCGGGGGATGAGCAGTTCTTC
>.|14|TRBJ1-1|TRBV9|.
CASSGTVMNTEAFF
TGTGCCAGCAGCGGGACAGTAATGAACACTGAAGCTTTCTTT
>.|14|TRBJ1-5|TRBV2|.
CASNYGEEVQPQHF
TGTGCCAGCAATTACGGGGAGGAGGTTCAGCCCCAGCATTTT
>TRBD1|14|TRBJ1-1|TRBV7-2|few
CASSHRGQVPEAFF
TGTGCCAGCAGCCACAGGGGACAGGTCCCTGAAGCTTTCTTT
>.|14|TRBJ1-5|TRBV27|once
CASSFGTTGEPQHF
TGTGCCAGCAGTTTCGGGACAACGGGGGAGCCCCAGCATTTT
>.|11|TRBJ2-7|TRBV30|.
CAWSVGGEQYF
TGTGCCTGGAGTGTAGGTGGCGAGCAGTACTTC
>TRBD2|19|TRBJ2-3|TRBV4-2|.
CASSQDGPQSAGGTDTQYF
TGTGCCAGCAGCCAAGATGGGCCCCAATCGGCGGGGGGAACAGATACGCAGTATTTT
>.|13|TRBJ1-2|TRBV4-1|.
CASSQTRNYGYTF
TGCGCCAGCAGCCAAACCCGAAACTATGGCTACACCTTC
>.|13|TRBJ1-1|TRBV11-1|.
CASEEGLNTEAFF
TGTGCCAGCGAGGAGGGGCTCAACACTGAAGCTTTCTTT
>TRBD1|11|TRBJ2-7|TRBV20-1|.
CSVDRAYEQYF
TGCAGTGTTGACAGGGCTTACGAGCAGTACTTC
>.|13|TRBJ1-1|TRBV12-2|few
CASRPYMNTEAFF
TGTGCAAGTCGCCCGTACATGAACACTGAAGCTTTCTTT
>.|11|TRBJ2-5|TRBV5-4|.
CASSLEETQYF
TGTGCCAGCAGCTTAGAAGAGACCCAGTACTTC
>.|19|TRBJ1-1|TRBV5-1|.
CASSLGPISSLRPNTEAFF
TGCGCCAGCAGCCTTGGCCCTATCAGTAGCCTAAGACCGAACACTGAAGCTTTCTTT
>.|13|TRBJ2-1|TRBV7-9|.
CASRLILGSEQFF
TGTGCCAGCAGGTTAATACTAGGCAGTGAGCAGTTCTTC
>.|14|TRBJ2-7|TRBV6-5|.
CASSPQGGAYEQYF
TGTGCCAGCAGTCCCCAGGGTGGGGCCTACGAGCAGTACTTC
>.|16|TRBJ2-2|TRBV28|.
CASSLAGSSHTGELFF
TGTGCCAGCAGTTTGGCCGGGAGCTCCCACACCGGGGAGCTGTTTTTT
>.|12|TRBJ2-3|TRBV7-2|.
CASSVYTDTQYF
TGTGCCAGCAGCGTATACACAGATACGCAGTATTTT
>TRBD1|14|TRBJ2-7|TRBV9|few
CASSLGQGAYEQYF
TGTGCCAGCAGCCTTGGACAGGGAGCTTACGAGCAGTACTTC
>.|16|TRBJ1-1|TRBV5-1|few
CASSLAGPTMNTEAFF
TGCGCCAGCAGCTTGGCCGGGCCCACCATGAACACTGAAGCTTTCTTT
>.|16|TRBJ2-1|TRBV7-6|.
CASSFLKTVSYNEQFF
TGTGCCAGCAGCTTCCTTAAGACGGTCTCCTACAATGAGCAGTTCTTC
>.|15|TRBJ1-1|TRBV27|.
CASVSLGGFYTEAFF
TGTGCCAGTGTGTCTCTGGGGGGCTTTTACACTGAAGCTTTCTTT
>TRBD2|15|TRBJ2-5|TRBV9|.
CASSVSGLAEETQYF
TGTGCCAGCAGCGTAAGTGGGCTAGCGGAAGAGACCCAGTACTTC
>TRBD2|15|TRBJ2-3|TRBV5-6|few
CASSLLAGGTNTQYF
TGTGCCAGCAGCTTGCTAGCGGGAGGGACCAATACGCAGTATTTT
>.|12|TRBJ2-2|TRBV11-2|.
CASSLEVGGVFF
TGTGCCAGCAGCTTGGAAGTCGGTGGGGTGTTTTTT
>.|15|TRBJ2-1|TRBV5-1|.
CASDKGLGSYNEQFF
TGCGCCAGCGACAAGGGCCTTGGGTCCTACAATGAGCAGTTCTTC